This T cell receptor beta chain was recovered during a study of shared clonotypes between healthy human individuals. The germline V gene encodes CDR1 SNHLY and CDR2 FYNNEI. The ends lost 6 bases at V and 2 bases at J; junction bases unmatched: 8. The CDR3 consists of 15 residues. Source study methods: In the immunoSEQ data, sequences were junction-only and lacked quality scores, so filtering differed. Profiled with immunoSEQ multiplex PCR; TCRdb holds only in-frame clones, not every one. V, J and clone size are taken as reported in that table, and D and trimming were inferred from the DNA itself. Here the sample spans about 480,000 clones, approximately 85% being singletons.

The rearrangement uses TRBV2 and TRBJ2-3, with 7 bases fitting TRBD2. Sequencing was performed on PBMCs. The source of this sequence is a woman aged 40 to 50 in good health. Some clones in this sample may be carry-over from other donors' samples. The CDR3 DNA follows: TGTGCCAGCAGCCCCATGGGGGGGTCCACAGATACGCAGTATTTT. It is translated as CASSPMGGSTDTQYF. The variable domain in full, with the rest retrieved from reference TRBV2 and TRBJ2-3, is EPEVTQTPSHQVTQMGQEVILRCVPISNHLYFYWYRQILGQKVEFLVSFYNNEISEKSEIFDDQFSVERPDGSNFTLKIRSTKLEDSAMYFCASSPMGGSTDTQYFGPGTRLTVL.